Sequencing of this T cell receptor beta chain was carried out in a study of monozygotic twins with inflammatory bowel disease. Whole-blood total RNA was extracted without T cell sorting. CDR1 is LGHDT, CDR2 YNNKEL, per germline (reference sequence). CDR3 length equals 16 residues. Eight separate reactions for every sample produced the cDNA. UMIs that had a 6-nucleotide sample barcode were put in using template switching. TCRdb reanalyzed the 5' RACE reads, giving one entry per CDR3 protein sequence and no DNA. The clone table shows over 200,000 distinct CDR3 sequences, with the ten largest holding 6% to 9%.

The V gene is TRBV3-1, the J gene TRBJ1-6; TCRdb proposes TRBD1, but this gene call is untestable without DNA. Sequencing input: blood. The TCR originated in a human donor with ulcerative colitis or Crohn's disease, or a healthy co-twin of an affected twin (not recorded which). This CDR3 is CASSQAGRTGNSPLHF.